Presented here are 30 T cell receptor beta chains from one specimen sequenced in a study of a mutant IDH1 vaccine in newly diagnosed glioma. Their antigens are not known. The time point: week 5, during vaccination. It was 300 ug of mutant IDH1 20-mer peptide that made up each vaccine dose, given with topical imiquimod. Repertoires were generated with immunoSEQ multiplex PCR, while TCRdb's copy carries only in-frame clones and drops some. This sample yields about 53,000 clones, of which about 80% are seen a single time; about 7.7% belongs to the top ten. The specimen comprised PBMCs, sampled from a glioma patient whose treatment included an IDH1 peptide vaccine. The receptors stem from a woman aged 45-60 years with glioma.

This clone was observed a few times. V gene TRBV4-2 combines with J gene TRBJ1-1; maybe TRBD1 (5 bases). V was trimmed by 0 bases and J by 9 bases, leaving 17 bases between them. CDR1 and CDR2 (germline): LGHNA, YNFKEQ. The CDR3 covers 15 residues. CDR3 region: CASSQDPGGKEKAFF. CDR3 DNA sequence: TGTGCCAGCAGCCAAGATCCCGGGGGTAAGGAAAAAGCTTTCTTT.

The chain links TRBV27 to TRBJ2-1; maybe TRBD2 (6 bases). CDR3 length: 13 amino acids. Germline V gives CDR1 MNHEY, CDR2 SMNVEV (reference sequence). V lost 2 bases and J 7 bases, leaving 9 bases between the germline ends. CDR3 sequence reads: CASSLLGRNEQFF. In DNA, the CDR3 is TGTGCCAGCAGTTTACTTGGGAGGAATGAGCAGTTCTTC.

The chain has TRBV5-1 and TRBJ1-1, with D possibly TRBD1 on 5 matching bases. In germline, CDR1 is SGHRS, CDR2 YFSETQ. Trimming cost V 5 bases and J 5 bases, with 13 bases left between them. There are 13 residues in the CDR3. The CDR3 DNA is TGCGCCAGCAGACGGGGGTCGGGGACTGAAGCTTTCTTT. It specifies CASRRGSGTEAFF. Complete variable domain (other parts from reference TRBV5-1 and TRBJ1-1): KAGVTQTPRYLIKTRGQQVTLSCSPISGHRSVSWYQQTPGQGLQFLFEYFSETQRNKGNFPGRFSGRQFSNSRSEMNVSTLELGDSALYLCASRRGSGTEAFFGQGTRLTVV.

This sequence joins TRBV5-4 and TRBJ2-3; 7 nucleotides line up with TRBD1. The CDR3 contains 15 residues. Germline V gene data show CDR1 as SGHNT and CDR2 as YYREEE (reference sequence). After removal of 3 bases from V and 1 base from J, the junction contained 5 bases not matched to a gene. The CDR3 DNA reads TGTGCCAGCAGCTCCCGGGACAGCCGCACAGATACGCAGTATTTT. It codes for CASSSRDSRTDTQYF.

The chain joins TRBV28 to TRBJ2-5, with D perhaps given as TRBD1 or TRBD2 (6 bases each). This CDR3 is built from 14 residues. Germline CDR1 and CDR2: MDHEN and SYDVKM. V lost 6 bases and J 7 bases, leaving 18 bases between the germline ends. Here the CDR3 reads CASSRGTNLVTQYF. The DNA for the CDR3 is TGTGCCAGCAGCCGGGGGACAAATTTGGTGACCCAGTACTTC.

The chain links TRBV6-5 to TRBJ1-2; TRBD1 might be the D (5 bases). CDR1 MNHEY and CDR2 SVGAGI come from the germline V gene. The V end was cut by 0 bases, the J end by 2 bases, with 13 bases between. CDR3 length: 16 residues. For the CDR3, the DNA is TGTGCCAGCAGTTACTCTTCTCCGGGACGGAACTATGGCTACACCTTC. Translating gives CASSYSSPGRNYGYTF.

This chain connects TRBV7-9 to TRBJ1-1; 10 bases align to TRBD1. The CDR3 is 18 residues long. CDR1 and CDR2 (germline): SEHNR, FQNEAQ (reference sequence). With V trimmed by 4 bases and J by 0 bases, 11 bases remained unmatched. The CDR3 loop reads CASSSWTGGSPMNTEAFF. Here the CDR3 DNA reads TGTGCCAGCAGCTCCTGGACAGGGGGATCCCCTATGAACACTGAAGCTTTCTTT.

The chain is built from TRBV30 and TRBJ2-5, with D possibly matching TRBD2 (6 bases). Trimming cost V 7 bases and J 6 bases, with 21 bases left between them. The germline V gene encodes CDR1 GTSNPN and CDR2 SVGIG (reference sequence). The CDR3 extends over 14 amino acids. The CDR3 DNA sequence: TGTGCCTTCGGCCCGGCGGGGTACGGACAGACCCAGTACTTC. Protein product: CAFGPAGYGQTQYF.

This rearrangement joins TRBV18 to TRBJ1-1; tentatively, D is TRBD1 (6 bases). Germline CDR1 KGHSH, CDR2 LQKENI. V was pared by 1 base and J by 2 bases, with 11 bases between. This CDR3 spans 15 amino acids. The CDR3 region has the DNA TGTGCCAGCTCACCACGATCGGGACAAAACACTGAAGCTTTCTTT. Translation gives CASSPRSGQNTEAFF.

The V gene is TRBV6-1, the J gene TRBJ1-5; TRBD1 matches 10 bases. The CDR3 is 15 amino acids. Germline values: CDR1 MNHNS, CDR2 SASEGT. J lost 7 bases, V lost 2 bases, and 5 bases had no gene match. The CDR3 DNA is TGTGCCAGCAGTGAATTTGGACAGGGGGGGCAGCCCCAGCATTTT. Translated: CASSEFGQGGQPQHF.

This chain connects TRBV2 to TRBJ1-4, with 8 bases aligning to TRBD1. The CDR3 is 14 amino acids. Trimming removed 5 bases from V and 8 bases from J; junction bases left unmatched: 7. Germline CDR1 is SNHLY and CDR2 is FYNNEI. CDR3 in DNA: TGTGCCAGCAGTTCGGACAGGGCAGAAGAAAAACTGTTTTTT. Translated: CASSSDRAEEKLFF.

CDR3 DNA: TGTGCCAGCAATCGGGACAGGGACAGGGGCTACACCTTC. It is translated as CASNRDRDRGYTF. The V gene is TRBV28, the J gene TRBJ1-2; 9 nucleotides agree with TRBD1. CDR3 length: 13 amino acids. CDR1 is MDHEN, CDR2 SYDVKM, per germline. Trimming removed 7 bases from V and 8 bases from J; junction bases left unmatched: 8.

This clone was recorded once. The chain links TRBV9 to TRBJ2-1; D possibly corresponds to TRBD1 (6 bases). The CDR3 runs to 16 residues. Germline V gene sequence: CDR1 SGDLS, CDR2 YYNGEE. V gave up 3 bases and J gave up 0 bases, with 13 bases separating them. CDR3 region: CASSAGQPGSYNEQFF. For the CDR3, the DNA is TGTGCCAGCAGCGCCGGACAGCCAGGCTCCTACAATGAGCAGTTCTTC.

The rearrangement joins TRBV11-2 to TRBJ1-1; 7 nucleotides match TRBD1. Per germline, CDR1 SGHAT and CDR2 FQNNGV. The V gene end was trimmed by 2 bases and the J gene end by 11 bases; junction bases not matched to a gene: 17. The CDR3 is made up of 16 amino acids. For the CDR3, the DNA is TGTGCCAGCAGCTTAACGGGGACAGCTATGAACACTGGGGCTTTCTTT. Protein product: CASSLTGTAMNTGAFF.

CDR3 coding DNA: TGTGCCAGCAGGGGACGACAGTCGCGTAACACTGAAGCTTTCTTT. This encodes CASRGRQSRNTEAFF. This chain joins TRBV2 and TRBJ1-1, with D possibly TRBD1 on 5 matching bases. Germline V gene lookup returns CDR1 SNHLY and CDR2 FYNNEI. V lost 6 bases and J lost 2, with 16 bases in between. CDR3 size: 15 residues. Filled out from reference TRBV2 and TRBJ1-1, the complete variable domain reads EPEVTQTPSHQVTQMGQEVILRCVPISNHLYFYWYRQILGQKVEFLVSFYNNEISEKSEIFDDQFSVERPDGSNFTLKIRSTKLEDSAMYFCASRGRQSRNTEAFFGQGTRLTVV.

V is TRBV15 and J is TRBJ1-1; 8 bases align to TRBD1. The J segment lost 0 bases and the V segment lost 1 base, leaving 10 bases of the junction unmatched. Germline V gene lookup returns CDR1 LNHNV and CDR2 YYDKDF (reference sequence). CDR3 length: 18 residues. CDR3 loop: CATSRGLSTGVMNTEAFF. CDR3 bases: TGTGCCACCAGCAGAGGGTTATCGACAGGGGTGATGAACACTGAAGCTTTCTTT.

The V gene is TRBV14, the J gene TRBJ2-5, with D hard to call. The CDR3 runs 16 residues. The germline V gene encodes CDR1 SGHDN and CDR2 FVKESK. V lost 1 base and J lost 2, with 14 bases in between. CDR3 amino acids: CASSQVVSRNQETQYF. CDR3 nucleotides: TGTGCCAGCAGCCAAGTCGTGTCGAGAAATCAAGAGACCCAGTACTTC.

The rearrangement uses TRBV5-6 and TRBJ1-2; D is undetermined. V lost 1 base and J lost 5, with 12 bases in between. This CDR3 has 14 residues. Germline CDR1 and CDR2: SGHDT and YYEEEE. For the CDR3, the DNA is TGTGCCAGCAGCTTGAGGCTGGGCTCATATGGCTACACCTTC. Translating it yields CASSLRLGSYGYTF.

In nucleotides, the CDR3 is TGTGCCAGCCGCGCAGGGAAGAACACCGGGGAGCTGTTTTTT. Its translation is CASRAGKNTGELFF. The gene calls are TRBV14 and TRBJ2-2; weak D call: TRBD1 (5 bases). Looked up from germline, CDR1 is SGHDN and CDR2 is FVKESK. The CDR3 contains 14 residues. Trimming removed 8 bases from V and 1 base from J, with 11 bases in between.

V gene TRBV7-8 combines with J gene TRBJ1-2; unclear D gene. Trimming pared 1 base from V and 8 bases from J, leaving 14 bases between. The CDR3 has 14 residues. Germline-derived CDR1 and CDR2 are SGHVS and FQNEAQ. DNA of the CDR3: TGTGCCAGCAGCTTAGTAGGCACTACAAACGGCTACACCTTC. Its translation is CASSLVGTTNGYTF.

The chain uses TRBV6-1 and TRBJ2-1, with D maybe TRBD2 (6 bases). In germline, CDR1 is MNHNS, CDR2 SASEGT. CDR3 length: 16 amino acids. V lost 4 bases to trimming and J lost 2 bases, with 15 bases between them. Here the CDR3 reads CASSAGRGGTYNEQFF. CDR3 in DNA: TGTGCCAGCAGTGCCGGGAGAGGTGGGACCTACAATGAGCAGTTCTTC.

The chain employs TRBV5-8 and TRBJ1-1; D uncertain. The V end lost 4 bases, the J end lost 1 base, and 11 bases lay between the germline ends. CDR1 and CDR2 from the germline V gene are SGHTS and YDEGEE. The CDR3 totals 14 residues. The CDR3 protein is CASSGGLGNTEAFF. CDR3 coding DNA: TGTGCCAGCAGCGGCGGACTGGGGAACACTGAAGCTTTCTTT.

This clone was recorded once. The chain recombines TRBV7-9 with TRBJ2-7, with TRBD2 matching over 13 bases. The junction had 7 bases not matched to a gene; V was cut back by 5 bases and J by 3 bases. The length of the CDR3 is 16 residues. The germline V gene encodes CDR1 SEHNR and CDR2 FQNEAQ (reference sequence). The CDR3 loop is CASSARTSGGLYEQYF. The CDR3 DNA is TGTGCCAGCAGCGCCAGGACTAGCGGGGGCCTCTACGAGCAGTACTTC.

The DNA of the CDR3 is TGTGCCAGCAGCCAAGATCAAGGAACCGGAAACACCATATATTTT. This encodes CASSQDQGTGNTIYF. The chain recombines TRBV14 with TRBJ1-3; D remains unclear. The V end was cut by 0 bases, the J end by 4 bases, with 10 bases between. This CDR3 comprises 15 residues. CDR1 is SGHDN, CDR2 FVKESK, per germline.

J is TRBJ2-5 and V is TRBV7-3; no definite D call. Germline lookup yields CDR1 SGHTA and CDR2 FQGTGA. The CDR3 runs 13 residues. V shed 5 bases and J shed 5 bases, with 12 bases lying between them. The CDR3 coding sequence is TGTGCCAGCAGCAAGGACGGCCTGGAGACCCAGTACTTC. This codes for CASSKDGLETQYF.

The V and J genes are TRBV14 and TRBJ2-7; D may be TRBD1 (6 bases). The CDR3 totals 14 residues. Trimming left V 0 bases short and J 2 bases short, with 8 bases between. Germline CDR1 and CDR2: SGHDN and FVKESK. CDR3 amino acids: CASSQDQGTYEQYF. CDR3 bases: TGTGCCAGCAGCCAAGACCAGGGGACCTACGAGCAGTACTTC.

This clone was observed a single time. The J gene is TRBJ1-6, the V gene TRBV5-4; 7 nucleotides match TRBD1. CDR3 size: 17 residues. Per the germline V gene, CDR1 is SGHNT and CDR2 is YYREEE (reference sequence). V lost 4 bases to trimming and J lost 10 bases; unmatched junction nucleotides: 17. DNA for the CDR3: TGTGCCAGCAGCCCGACCCAGGGGGATCCTCTTGGGTCACCCCTCCACTTT. It codes for CASSPTQGDPLGSPLHF.

The chain employs TRBV19 and TRBJ1-5; the D gene is possibly TRBD1 (5 bases). Germline CDR1 LNHDA, CDR2 SQIVND (reference sequence). CDR3 length equals 15 residues. The V end was cut by 3 bases, the J end by 0 bases, with 9 bases between. CDR3 sequence (DNA): TGTGCCAGTAGTATGACAGACTATAGCAATCAGCCCCAGCATTTT. It specifies CASSMTDYSNQPQHF.

V usage is TRBV4-1 and J usage is TRBJ2-7, with TRBD1 as a possible D gene (6 bases). Trimming pared 2 bases from V and 3 bases from J, leaving 11 bases between. The V gene's germline CDR1 is MGHRA and CDR2 YSYEKL. This CDR3 has 14 amino acids. The CDR3: CASSQKDRDYEQYF. The CDR3 bases are TGCGCCAGCAGCCAAAAGGACAGAGACTACGAGCAGTACTTC.

There are a few counts of this clone. This chain connects TRBV9 to TRBJ2-7; D unresolved. The CDR3 consists of 14 residues. The ends were cut back, 4 bases at V and 1 base at J, with 12 bases in the middle. Germline CDR1 and CDR2: SGDLS and YYNGEE. The CDR3 protein is CASSPLERSYEQYF. In DNA form, the CDR3 reads TGTGCCAGCAGCCCCTTGGAACGATCCTACGAGCAGTACTTC.